The 28 T cell receptor beta chains listed next were all sequenced from one sample in a study of blood T cell repertoires in COVID-19. The assay was immunoSEQ multiplex PCR, and TCRdb's table has in-frame clones only and misses some. The sample has over 90,000 clones; around 87% are singletons. The specimen sequenced was peripheral blood. Every receptor here comes from a man aged 50 to 60 with active or convalescent COVID-19.

V gene TRBV11-2 combines with J gene TRBJ2-3; D call uncertain. CDR3 size: 14 residues. Per the germline V gene, CDR1 is SGHAT and CDR2 is FQNNGV. The germline V and J ends were trimmed by 8 bases and 2 bases, with 14 bases remaining between them. Written as DNA, the CDR3 is TGTGCCAGCCTGGAGTCGGCCATCACAGATACGCAGTATTTT. Translating gives CASLESAITDTQYF.

The gene calls are TRBV14 and TRBJ1-5, with D tentatively TRBD1 (6 bases). This CDR3 is built from 15 residues. Per germline, CDR1 SGHDN and CDR2 FVKESK. Trimming pared 4 bases from V and 6 bases from J, leaving 16 bases between. The CDR3 protein is CASSPGGGAAQPQHF. The CDR3 nucleotides are TGTGCCAGCAGCCCCGGCGGGGGGGCTGCTCAGCCCCAGCATTTT.

This chain joins TRBV27 and TRBJ1-5; 9 positions match TRBD1. J lost 6 bases, V lost 1 base, and 4 bases had no gene match. This CDR3 is 15 amino acids long. Per germline, CDR1 MNHEY and CDR2 SMNVEV (reference sequence). The CDR3 region is CASSLLGQGIQPQHF. CDR3 bases: TGTGCCAGCAGTTTATTAGGACAGGGGATTCAGCCCCAGCATTTT.

This clone has more than one count but fewer than ten. V is TRBV28 and J is TRBJ1-4, with D hard to call. Germline V gene lookup returns CDR1 MDHEN and CDR2 SYDVKM. V was cut by 11 bases and J by 4 bases, with 8 bases left in between. The CDR3 is 11 amino acids. The CDR3 loop reads CALRGNEKLFF. Written as DNA, the CDR3 is TGTGCCCTCCGGGGTAATGAAAAACTGTTTTTT.

The gene calls are TRBV11-2 and TRBJ2-3; D ambiguous. Trimming took 5 bases from V and 0 from J, leaving 12 bases between them. The germline V gene has CDR1 SGHAT and CDR2 FQNNGV. The CDR3 covers 15 residues. The CDR3 is CASSQDITSTDTQYF. CDR3 DNA sequence: TGTGCCAGCAGCCAGGATATTACAAGCACAGATACGCAGTATTTT.

The chain joins TRBV28 to TRBJ2-2, with 8 nucleotides matching TRBD1. This CDR3 region has 15 residues. The junction had 7 bases not matched to a gene; V was cut back by 3 bases and J by 7 bases. The germline CDR1 and CDR2 sequences are MDHEN and SYDVKM. This CDR3 is CASSLAQGAIGELFF. DNA for the CDR3: TGTGCCAGCAGTTTGGCGCAGGGGGCAATCGGGGAGCTGTTTTTT.

J is TRBJ1-6 and V is TRBV5-4; TRBD1 aligns across 9 bases. Germline trimming cut 4 bases from V and 9 bases from J; bases unmatched to any gene: 5. This CDR3 is 14 amino acids long. Germline CDR1 SGHNT, CDR2 YYREEE (reference sequence). CDR3 protein: CASSADRGGSPLHF. In DNA, the CDR3 is TGTGCCAGCAGCGCGGACAGGGGCGGTTCACCCCTCCACTTT.

V usage is TRBV5-1 and J usage is TRBJ2-5; D possibly corresponds to TRBD2 (7 bases). Trimming took off 5 bases at V and 5 bases at J, with 13 bases between the two ends. CDR1 is SGHRS and CDR2 is YFSETQ in the germline V gene. The CDR3 has 13 amino acids. CDR3 sequence (DNA): TGCGCCAGCAGGGGGGGGGCGGATGAGACCCAGTACTTC. Amino acids: CASRGGADETQYF. Drawing the rest from reference TRBV5-1 and TRBJ2-5, the complete variable domain is KAGVTQTPRYLIKTRGQQVTLSCSPISGHRSVSWYQQTPGQGLQFLFEYFSETQRNKGNFPGRFSGRQFSNSRSEMNVSTLELGDSALYLCASRGGADETQYFGPGTRLLVL.

This rearrangement joins TRBV6-5 to TRBJ2-6, with D maybe TRBD1 (5 bases). The germline V gene has CDR1 MNHEY and CDR2 SVGAGI. The CDR3 consists of 15 residues. V was shortened by 2 bases and J by 4 bases, with 9 bases between the two germline ends. CDR3: CASSYDRTGANVLTF. The CDR3 bases are TGTGCCAGCAGTTACGACCGGACAGGGGCCAACGTCCTGACTTTC.

V is TRBV19 and J is TRBJ2-2, with 8 bases that match TRBD1. Germline CDR1 and CDR2: LNHDA and SQIVND (reference sequence). The CDR3 is 14 residues long. V lost 4 bases and J lost 7; bases outside the gene matches: 5. Here the CDR3 reads CASSTQGAGGELFF. The CDR3 nucleotides read TGTGCCAGTAGTACTCAGGGGGCCGGCGGGGAGCTGTTTTTT.

This clone came up once. This chain links TRBV28 with TRBJ2-2; a weak D match, TRBD1 (5 bases). This CDR3 has 14 amino acids. V dropped 6 bases and J dropped 7 bases, with 15 bases sitting between them. Looked up from germline, CDR1 is MDHEN and CDR2 is SYDVKM. The CDR3 loop reads CASSFMGQGGELFF. In DNA, the CDR3 is TGTGCCAGCAGCTTTATGGGGCAAGGCGGGGAGCTGTTTTTT.

The J gene is TRBJ2-7, the V gene TRBV19; weak D call: TRBD1 (6 bases). This CDR3 is built from 14 residues. Germline V CDR1 and CDR2: LNHDA, SQIVND (reference sequence). Trimming left V 7 bases short and J 0 bases short, with 13 bases between. CDR3 coding DNA: TGTGCCAGTACTCAGGGGCCTAGCTCCTACGAGCAGTACTTC. This translates into CASTQGPSSYEQYF.

The CDR3 loop reads CASSEARVTGELFF. CDR3 in DNA: TGTGCCAGCAGTGAAGCGCGGGTCACCGGGGAGCTGTTTTTT. The chain joins TRBV6-1 to TRBJ2-2, with D possibly being TRBD2 (5 bases). The CDR3 is 14 residues long. Trimming removed 0 bases at V and 4 bases at J, with 6 bases between. Germline CDR1 and CDR2: MNHNS and SASEGT.

The rearrangement links TRBV3-1 (or the pseudogene TRBV3-2) to TRBJ1-3; D is possibly TRBD1 (5 bases). This CDR3 region has 15 residues. Germline CDR1 and CDR2: LGHDT and YNNKEL (reference sequence). The V gene lost 1 base and the J gene lost 3 bases, with 10 bases spanning the gap. Here the CDR3 reads CASSQVGGYGNTIYF. For the CDR3, the DNA is TGTGCCAGCAGCCAAGTCGGGGGGTATGGAAACACCATATATTTT.

The V and J genes are TRBV27 and TRBJ1-6, with 7 bases identical to TRBD1. Trimming at V came to 7 bases and at J to 3 bases, leaving 6 bases not matched to a gene. The germline V gene encodes CDR1 MNHEY and CDR2 SMNVEV (reference sequence). This CDR3 comprises 15 residues. The CDR3 DNA reads TGTGCCAGCACCGCGGACAGGAACTATAATTCACCCCTCCACTTT. Translating it yields CASTADRNYNSPLHF.

The V call is TRBV6-2 or TRBV6-3, the J call TRBJ2-7; 10 bases agree with TRBD1. The V and J ends lost 3 bases and 4 bases, in that order; junction bases with no gene match: 3. This CDR3 has 14 amino acids. Germline loops: CDR1 MNHEY, CDR2 SVGEGT. The CDR3 sequence: CASSYWDRGYEQYF. CDR3 coding DNA: TGTGCCAGCAGTTATTGGGACAGGGGTTACGAGCAGTACTTC.

The chain recombines TRBV18 with TRBJ1-6; the match to TRBD1 covers 9 bases. The CDR3 totals 16 residues. Germline assignment: CDR1 KGHSH and CDR2 LQKENI. V lost 3 bases, J lost 8 bases, and 8 bases stayed unmatched. DNA of the CDR3: TGTGCCAGCTCACCGGGGACAGGGCTGGGAGATTCACCCCTCCACTTT. Translated: CASSPGTGLGDSPLHF.

In its sample, this clone was seen many times. The CDR3 loop reads CASSLGQDEKLFF. CDR3 sequence (DNA): TGCGCCAGCAGCCTCGGACAGGATGAAAAACTGTTTTTT. V is TRBV4-3 and J is TRBJ1-4, with 7 bases identical to TRBD1. The CDR3 is 13 residues long. J lost 6 bases, V lost 4 bases, and 2 bases had no gene match. CDR1 LGHNA and CDR2 YSLEER come from the germline V gene.

The CDR3 region is CASSLGGQGESQPQHF. Written as DNA, the CDR3 is TGTGCCAGCAGCTTAGGGGGACAGGGGGAAAGTCAGCCCCAGCATTTT. This chain links TRBV7-8 with TRBJ1-5; TRBD1 aligns across 11 bases. From germline, CDR1 is SGHVS and CDR2 FQNEAQ. The CDR3 spans 16 residues. V lost 1 base and J lost 6; bases outside the gene matches: 5.

V is TRBV6-4 and J is TRBJ2-1; perhaps TRBD1 as D (6 bases). Deletions cut 5 bases from V and 9 bases from J, with 20 bases between. From germline, CDR1 is MRHNA and CDR2 SNTAGT. This CDR3 region has 15 residues. The DNA for the CDR3 is TGTGCCAGCAGTCAAAACAGGGACGCAAGCGGTGAGCAGTTCTTC. The encoded protein is CASSQNRDASGEQFF.

The chain couples TRBV2 to TRBJ2-1, with TRBD1 matching over 7 bases. This CDR3 is 11 amino acids long. Germline values: CDR1 SNHLY, CDR2 FYNNEI. After removal of 6 bases from V and 15 bases from J, the junction contained 8 bases not matched to a gene. The CDR3 is CASSPDRVAFF. The CDR3 DNA reads as TGTGCCAGCAGCCCTGACAGGGTGGCGTTCTTC.

The chain is built from TRBV24-1 and TRBJ2-5; D gene unclear. Between the trimmed V and J ends, which lost 3 bases and 3 bases, there was a span of 7 bases. Germline CDR1 reads KGHDR; CDR2 reads SFDVKD. CDR3 length: 13 residues. The CDR3 DNA sequence: TGTGCCACCAGTGATAGCGTAAAAGAGACCCAGTACTTC. Its protein product is CATSDSVKETQYF.

The CDR3 is CASRQGGTNYGYTF. DNA for the CDR3: TGTGCCAGCAGACAAGGGGGAACTAACTATGGCTACACCTTC. The chain uses TRBV27 and TRBJ1-2; tentative D call: TRBD1 (6 bases). Trimming pared 6 bases from V and 0 bases from J, leaving 11 bases between. This CDR3 has 14 residues. Germline V gene data show CDR1 as MNHEY and CDR2 as SMNVEV (reference sequence).

The rearrangement uses TRBV5-1 and TRBJ2-3; D is perhaps TRBD1 (6 bases). The CDR3 is 15 residues long. V lost 2 bases and J lost 0, with 10 bases in between. Per germline, CDR1 SGHRS and CDR2 YFSETQ. CDR3 DNA sequence: TGCGCCAGCAGCTTTTGGGGACAAAGCACAGATACGCAGTATTTT. This codes for CASSFWGQSTDTQYF.

The V gene is TRBV14, the J gene TRBJ2-7; tentatively, D is TRBD1 (6 bases). The V and J ends lost 4 bases and 3 bases respectively, with 19 bases between them. CDR1 and CDR2 (germline): SGHDN, FVKESK. The CDR3 has 16 amino acids. CDR3 sequence: CASSPILQGIRYEQYF. The CDR3 DNA is TGTGCCAGCAGCCCTATACTCCAGGGGATTCGCTACGAGCAGTACTTC.

The chain has TRBV6-5 and TRBJ1-2; 9 nucleotides align to TRBD1. The CDR3 has 14 amino acids. Unmatched junction bases numbered 6, after V lost 6 bases and J lost 4 bases. Germline values: CDR1 MNHEY, CDR2 SVGAGI. The CDR3 nucleotides are TGTGCCAGCAGCCTGGGACAGGGCGGCTATGGCTACACCTTC. Its protein is CASSLGQGGYGYTF.

As DNA, the CDR3 is TGCGCCAGCAGCCCGGGACAGCCCAATCAGCCCCAGCATTTT. This translates into CASSPGQPNQPQHF. The rearrangement uses TRBV5-1 and TRBJ1-5, with 7 bases identical to TRBD1. Germline V gene data show CDR1 as SGHRS and CDR2 as YFSETQ. Trimming cost V 4 bases and J 3 bases; bases outside gene matches: 4. The CDR3 sequence is 14 residues long.

CDR3 residues: CASSLGSSDEQFF. The CDR3, as DNA: TGTGCCAGCAGCTTAGGCTCTAGCGATGAGCAGTTCTTC. The chain uses TRBV11-2 and TRBJ2-1, with a tentative D call TRBD2 (6 bases). The CDR3 covers 13 residues. Between the trimmed V and J ends, which lost 1 base and 8 bases, there was a span of 9 bases. Looked up from germline, CDR1 is SGHAT and CDR2 is FQNNGV.